This TCR gamma chain was found in a study of gamma-delta chains in newborns, infants, children. Overall study: Microbial exposure reportedly drives polyclonal innate γδ T cell expansion after birth.

With respect to this clone: The same CDR3 arises from other DNA sequences in this sample as well.

TCRdb re-called the reads via CATT. The sample shows thousands of gamma-chain clones, about 56% of them seen only once. Germline CDR1 reads EGSTGY; CDR2 reads YDSYTSSV. This CDR3 is built from 11 residues. V was clipped by 0 bases and J by 12 bases; unmatched bases: 5. The sample taken for sequencing was blood. The source is a child who was a newborn, infant or young child, either healthy, febrile or measles-vaccinated (not recorded which). The chain links TRGV4 to TRGJ1 or TRGJ2. Here the J gene came from matching the DNA to germline, since TCRdb omits it. The CDR3 reads CATWDGPMKLF. The DNA of the CDR3 is TGTGCCACCTGGGATGGGCCTATGAAACTCTTT.